Listed below are T cell receptor beta chains from one sample, sequenced in a study of blood T cells in healthy people across ages. MiXCR, run by TCRdb on the 5' RACE reads, gives a single entry per CDR3 protein. The data contain approximately 2,000,000 distinct CDR3 sequences, about 39% of them singletons. The specimen was blood. Every receptor here comes from a human donor in good health. The CDR3 runs from the conserved cysteine through the conserved F or W. Each record gives: J gene, V gene, CDR3 protein.

j_call: TRBJ2-3; v_call: TRBV5-1; cdr3_aa: CASSLGGSHTDTQYF
j_call: TRBJ2-7; v_call: TRBV20-1; cdr3_aa: CSARRPGQGAGEQYF
j_call: TRBJ2-7; v_call: TRBV28; cdr3_aa: CASSSASGLAGDEQYF
j_call: NA; v_call: TRBV20-1; cdr3_aa: CSASRLAGRSYEQYF
j_call: TRBJ1-1; v_call: TRBV6-5; cdr3_aa: CASSAPGLQNTEAFF
j_call: TRBJ2-5; v_call: TRBV7-2; cdr3_aa: CASSLDTHETQYF
j_call: TRBJ2-7; v_call: TRBV21-1; cdr3_aa: CASSKGQGGDNTYEQYF
j_call: TRBJ2-3; v_call: TRBV7-3; cdr3_aa: CASSSGGGPIRDTQYF
j_call: TRBJ1-1; v_call: TRBV5-1; cdr3_aa: CASSLQGAENTEAFF
j_call: TRBJ1-5; v_call: TRBV28; cdr3_aa: CALRGRGGNQPQHF
j_call: TRBJ1-5; v_call: TRBV12-3/TRBV12-4; cdr3_aa: CASTTGPLLPQHF
j_call: TRBJ2-1; v_call: TRBV6-5; cdr3_aa: CASSYSKGDWGIRAEQFF
j_call: TRBJ2-1; v_call: TRBV12-3/TRBV12-4; cdr3_aa: CASRHWGNEQFF
j_call: TRBJ2-3; v_call: TRBV4-1; cdr3_aa: CASSQVALTDTQYF